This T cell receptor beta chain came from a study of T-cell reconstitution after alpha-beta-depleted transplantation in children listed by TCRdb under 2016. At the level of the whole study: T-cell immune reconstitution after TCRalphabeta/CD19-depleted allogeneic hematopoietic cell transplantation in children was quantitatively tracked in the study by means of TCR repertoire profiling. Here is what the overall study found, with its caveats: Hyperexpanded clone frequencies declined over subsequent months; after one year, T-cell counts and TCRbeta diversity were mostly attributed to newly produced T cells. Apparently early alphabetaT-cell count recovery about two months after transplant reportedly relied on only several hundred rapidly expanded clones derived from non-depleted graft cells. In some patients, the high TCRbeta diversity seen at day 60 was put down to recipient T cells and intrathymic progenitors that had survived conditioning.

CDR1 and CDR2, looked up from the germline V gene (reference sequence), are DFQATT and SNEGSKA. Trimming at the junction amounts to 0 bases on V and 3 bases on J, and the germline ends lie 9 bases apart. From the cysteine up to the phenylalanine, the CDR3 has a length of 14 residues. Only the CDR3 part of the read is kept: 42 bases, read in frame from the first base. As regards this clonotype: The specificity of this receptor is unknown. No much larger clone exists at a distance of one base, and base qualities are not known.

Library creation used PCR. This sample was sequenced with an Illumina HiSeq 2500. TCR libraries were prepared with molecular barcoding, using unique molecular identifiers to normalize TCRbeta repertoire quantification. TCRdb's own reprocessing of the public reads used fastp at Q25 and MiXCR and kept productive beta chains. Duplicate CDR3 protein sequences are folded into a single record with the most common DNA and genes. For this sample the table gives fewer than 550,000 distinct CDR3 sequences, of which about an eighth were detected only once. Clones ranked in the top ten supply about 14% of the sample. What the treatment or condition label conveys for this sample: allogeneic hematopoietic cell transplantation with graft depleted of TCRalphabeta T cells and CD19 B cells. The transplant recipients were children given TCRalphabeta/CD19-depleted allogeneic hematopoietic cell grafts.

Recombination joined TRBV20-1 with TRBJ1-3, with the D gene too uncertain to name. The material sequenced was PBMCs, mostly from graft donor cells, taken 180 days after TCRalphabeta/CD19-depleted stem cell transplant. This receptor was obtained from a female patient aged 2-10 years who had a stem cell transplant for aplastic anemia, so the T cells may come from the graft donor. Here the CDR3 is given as CSARDGQDGNTIYF. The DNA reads TGCAGTGCTAGAGATGGGCAGGATGGAAACACCATATATTTT.